One T cell receptor beta chain is described in this entry. Its matching antigen is unknown. These data come from a study of cytomegalovirus exposure and HLA in healthy donors. The data were produced by immunoSEQ multiplex PCR, yet TCRdb's version contains in-frame clones alone and is incomplete. Here the sample spans over 200,000 clones, 85% to 90% being singletons. Study-wide findings and caveats: In the 120 or so validation repertoires, more than 85% of cluster scores exceeded 0, per a later analysis. In vitro assays verified that a few CMV-associated chains recognized CMV antigens specifically. The study recorded 150 to 200 TCR beta chains that were cytomegalovirus-associated.

Sequencing was performed on PBMCs. This clonotype originated in a woman aged 18-35 years in good health and CMV-seronegative.

The CDR3 nucleotides are TGTGCCAGCAGTTCAGGACACCCGGCCGCGTTTTACGAGCAGTACTTC. It specifies CASSSGHPAAFYEQYF. The V and J genes are TRBV27 and TRBJ2-7; tentative D call: TRBD1 (5 bases). From germline, CDR1 is MNHEY and CDR2 SMNVEV (reference sequence). CDR3 size: 16 residues. Trimming shortened V by 4 bases and J by 4 bases, and 20 bases separated the two germline ends.